This T cell receptor beta chain emerged from a study of response to subunit inactivated influenza vaccine. This clonotype was seen only a few times. Between the trimmed V and J ends, which lost 0 bases and 2 bases, there was a span of 11 bases. In germline, CDR1 is MNHEY, CDR2 SVGEGT. CDR3 length equals 15 residues. Via MiXCR, TCRdb re-called the RT-PCR reads, giving one row per CDR3 protein. The repertoire holds 150,000 to 200,000 distinct CDR3 sequences, with around a tenth as singletons. The material was CD8+ T cells sorted from PBMCs, obtained approximately 25 months after vaccination. This chain connects TRBV6-2 or TRBV6-3 to TRBJ2-7; TRBD1 might be the D (6 bases). This receptor was taken from a man aged 45 to 70 who received an inactivated influenza vaccine. CDR3 sequence reads: CASSYSEDSTYEQYF. CDR3 sequence (DNA): TGTGCCAGCAGTTACTCGGAGGACAGTACCTACGAGCAGTACTTC.